The entry below gives a single T cell receptor (beta chain) sequence along with its context. Followed over time, Seattle patients had been enrolled while infection was active. This entry is derived from a study of blood T cell repertoires in COVID-19. Study overall: Acute-phase and convalescent COVID-19 samples originated in the United States, Italy and Spain. T cells, B-cell-depleted T cells, or PBMCs provided the cDNA or gDNA that served as material.

The V gene end was trimmed by 1 base and the J gene end by 9 bases; junction bases not matched to a gene: 5. The CDR3 covers 14 residues. CDR1 and CDR2 (germline): SGHNT, YYREEE (reference sequence). In the original analysis: Amplification of reference gene primers provided the estimated nucleated cell counts. Assay: immunoSEQ multiplex PCR; the TCRdb copy retains only in-frame clones and omits some. The DNA was the basis for D and trimming; V, J and clone size are from that table. The table shows roughly 440,000 clones, with about 87% occurring only once. The sample was peripheral blood. The chain has TRBV5-4 and TRBJ2-1, with 9 bases aligning to TRBD2. This TCR came from a woman in her forties or fifties with COVID-19, enrolled during active disease. The CDR3 here is CASSLPAGGSEQFF. The CDR3 region has the DNA TGTGCCAGCAGCTTGCCAGCGGGGGGTAGTGAGCAGTTCTTC.